The rows below give T cell receptor beta chains drawn from one sample of a study of cytomegalovirus exposure and HLA in healthy donors. Assay used: immunoSEQ multiplex PCR; TCRdb lists only in-frame clones, some missing. The top ten hold 5% to 6.5% of the sample, which has about 120,000 clones, about 8.6% seen once. The sequenced material came from PBMCs. Receptors were obtained from a woman in her 40s in good health and CMV-seropositive. Both conserved end residues are part of each CDR3. D genes are given only for firm matches. Size is omitted from some rows. Given values are once, few, many or a class for expanded clones.

abundance	v_gene	d_gene	len	j_gene	CDR3nt	CDR3aa
NA	TRBV6-1	NA	13	TRBJ2-7	TGTGCCAGCAAACGAGGCGGAACCTACGAGCAGTACTTC	CASKRGGTYEQYF
NA	TRBV11-1	NA	14	TRBJ2-7	TGTGCCAGCAGCTCCCGACACATCTTCTACGAGCAGTACTTC	CASSSRHIFYEQYF
NA	TRBV12-2	NA	14	TRBJ2-7	TGTGCAAGTCGCTCGCCTACAGGGTACTACGAGCAGTACTTC	CASRSPTGYYEQYF
NA	TRBV2	NA	15	TRBJ1-5	TGTGCCAGCAGTGAGGACCGACAGCGGGGTCAGCCCCAGCATTTT	CASSEDRQRGQPQHF
few	TRBV6-6	TRBD1	12	TRBJ1-2	TGTGCCAGCACGGGACAGGGGGATGGCTACACCTTC	CASTGQGDGYTF
few	TRBV9	NA	16	TRBJ1-1	TGTGCCAGCAGCGTAATCGGGAGCGTGAGGGGCACTGAAGCTTTCTTT	CASSVIGSVRGTEAFF
few	TRBV19	TRBD1	17	TRBJ1-2	TGTGCCAGTAGTATCCGGGACAGGACTTCCCAAGTGTTTGGCTACACCTTC	CASSIRDRTSQVFGYTF
NA	TRBV11-2	TRBD2	16	TRBJ2-7	TGTGCCAGCAGCCCCCTCAACCGGGGGGGGTCCTACGAGCAGTACTTC	CASSPLNRGGSYEQYF
few	TRBV4-1	TRBD2	18	TRBJ2-3	TGCGCCAGCAGCCGTGGACTAGCGGGGGACCCCCGTACAGATACGCAGTATTTT	CASSRGLAGDPRTDTQYF
few	TRBV14	NA	14	TRBJ1-2	TGTGCCAGCAGCCAGATAAAAGAGAGCTATGGCTACACCTTC	CASSQIKESYGYTF
NA	TRBV5-1	TRBD1	14	TRBJ1-3	TGCGCCAGCAGCCTCGGACAGGGTCCGGACACCATATATTTT	CASSLGQGPDTIYF
NA	TRBV10-3	NA	12	TRBJ1-1	TGTGCCATCGCCCGGGAGAACACTGAAGCTTTCTTT	CAIARENTEAFF
NA	TRBV6-4	TRBD1	14	TRBJ1-5	TGTGCCAGCAGTGAGCAGGGGGCTGGGCAGCCCCAGCATTTT	CASSEQGAGQPQHF
NA	TRBV18	TRBD2	19	TRBJ2-6	TGTGCCAGCTCCCCCAACCGGGCAGCGGGGGGGATCGGGGCCAACGTCCTGACTTTC	CASSPNRAAGGIGANVLTF
NA	TRBV6-1	TRBD1	15	TRBJ1-1	TGTGCCAGCAGGGATAGGGACAGGGGCTGGACTGAAGCTTTCTTT	CASRDRDRGWTEAFF
NA	TRBV18	NA	16	TRBJ1-1	TGTGCCAGCTCACCCACCGTTGGGGCGTCGAACACTGAAGCTTTCTTT	CASSPTVGASNTEAFF
NA	TRBV10-2	NA	13	TRBJ1-2	TGCGCCAGCAATATGGGCGCAGGCGATGGCTACACCTTC	CASNMGAGDGYTF